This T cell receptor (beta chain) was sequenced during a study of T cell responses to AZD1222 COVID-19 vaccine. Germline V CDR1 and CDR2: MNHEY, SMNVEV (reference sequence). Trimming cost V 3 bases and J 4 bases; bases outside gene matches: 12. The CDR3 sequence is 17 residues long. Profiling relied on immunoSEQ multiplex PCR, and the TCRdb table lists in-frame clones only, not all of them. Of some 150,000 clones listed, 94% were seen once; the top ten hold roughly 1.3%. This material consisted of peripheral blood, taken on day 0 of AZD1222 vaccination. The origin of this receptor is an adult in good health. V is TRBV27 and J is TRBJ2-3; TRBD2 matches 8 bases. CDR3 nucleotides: TGTGCCAGCAGTTTTGGGGCCCATAGCGGGACGGCAGATACGCAGTATTTT. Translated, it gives CASSFGAHSGTADTQYF.